The 2 T cell receptor beta chains below all came from one sample that was sequenced in a study of T cell responses to AZD1222 COVID-19 vaccine. The method was immunoSEQ multiplex PCR; TCRdb's version includes in-frame clones alone and lacks a portion of them. Of around 80,000 clones in the sample, 92% were seen once. Sequences were derived from peripheral blood, sampled 28 days after the second AZD1222 dose. The receptors were sampled from an adult who received the AZD1222 COVID-19 vaccine.

The rearrangement uses TRBV7-9 and TRBJ1-5; 8 bases line up with TRBD1. The CDR3 has 15 residues. Germline lookup yields CDR1 SEHNR and CDR2 FQNEAQ (reference sequence). Trimming removed 5 bases from V and 2 bases from J; junction bases left unmatched: 5. CDR3 sequence: CASSRDRGGNQPQHF. The CDR3 nucleotides read TGTGCCAGCAGCCGCGACAGGGGTGGCAATCAGCCCCAGCATTTT.

The chain couples TRBV12-5 to TRBJ2-7; TRBD1 might be the D (6 bases). The germline V gene encodes CDR1 LGHNT and CDR2 FRNRAP. Trimming took 5 bases from V and 2 from J, leaving 7 bases between them. The CDR3 sequence is 12 residues long. DNA for the CDR3: TGTGCTAGTGGTAGGGGGACCTACGAGCAGTACTTC. Translated: CASGRGTYEQYF.